This TCR beta chain is from a study of neurological immune-mediated disorders. Study-level background: Multiple sclerosis patients numbered some 34, of whom around 31 were relapsing-remitting and 3 secondary progressive. Regarding the study as a whole: Private repertoires in all groups were suggested by the finding that expanded clones across subjects shared no CDR3 amino acid sequences.

The V gene lost 0 bases and the J gene lost 7 bases, with 11 bases spanning the gap. The CDR3 consists of 14 residues. Germline CDR1 SGHRS, CDR2 YFSETQ. Comment on this clonotype: Its cognate antigen is unknown. This is likely a read error, given that the CDR3 carries no conserved phenylalanine or tryptophan at its end.

The team produced cDNA through 5'RACE using 10-nucleotide random UMIs. TCRdb reanalysed the 5' RACE reads using MiXCR and keeps one entry per CDR3 protein. The data hold tens of thousands of distinct CDR3 sequences, with around 5% observed a single time. The chain links TRBV5-1 to TRBJ2-4; possible D gene TRBD1, 5 bases. This TCR came from a man aged 18 to 29 with multiple sclerosis. Sequenced: PBMCs. The CDR3: CASSLGQNLNIQYN. The DNA for the CDR3 is TGCGCCAGCAGCTTGGGACAGAACCTGAACATTCAGTACAAC.